These T cell receptor beta chains were read from a single sample in a study of OX40 agonist ivuxolimab in advanced cancers. Method: immunoSEQ multiplex PCR; TCRdb's copy keeps in-frame clones and lacks some. The sample gives about 53,000 clones, around 79% of which show up once; approximately 1.1% is in the top ten. Specimen: CD4+ or CD8+ T cells sorted from blood, collected in a trial of the OX40 agonist ivuxolimab. The receptor set was obtained from an adult with an advanced solid tumor such as melanoma, head and neck, liver or kidney cancer. Both conserved end residues are part of each CDR3. D genes are given only for firm matches. Only part of the rows carry a size: once, few, many, or a class if the clone is expanded.

>TRBJ2-1|TRBV2|TRBD2|NA
CASRGLAGGYNEQFF
TGTGCCAGCAGAGGACTAGCGGGGGGGTATAATGAGCAGTTCTTC
>TRBJ2-1|TRBV11-3|NA|NA
CASSLSLADYNEQFF
TGTGCCAGCAGCTTATCGCTAGCAGACTACAATGAGCAGTTCTTC
>TRBJ2-7|TRBV6-5|NA|few
CASSRTISYEQYF
TGTGCCAGCAGTCGGACGATTTCCTACGAGCAGTACTTC
>TRBJ1-1|TRBV7-2|NA|NA
CASSLWGMNTEAFF
TGTGCCAGCAGCTTATGGGGCATGAACACTGAAGCTTTCTTT
>TRBJ2-2|TRBV7-3|TRBD1|NA
CASSQDRGGTGELFF
TGTGCCAGCAGCCAGGACAGGGGAGGAACCGGGGAGCTGTTTTTT
>TRBJ1-5|TRBV28|NA|NA
CASSFRGSGSNQPQHF
TGTGCCAGCAGTTTCAGAGGTAGCGGTAGCAATCAGCCCCAGCATTTT
>TRBJ2-2|TRBV15|NA|NA
CATSRSPESPGELFF
TGTGCCACCAGCAGATCCCCGGAATCCCCCGGGGAGCTGTTTTTT
>TRBJ1-2|TRBV5-4|NA|NA
CASSHDRNYGYTF
TGTGCCAGCAGCCATGACAGGAACTATGGCTACACCTTC
>TRBJ2-2|TRBV2|NA|NA
CASSRETGELFF
TGTGCCAGCAGTCGGGAAACCGGGGAGCTGTTTTTT
>TRBJ2-3|TRBV7-6|NA|NA
CASSLITGLDTDTQYF
TGTGCCAGCAGCTTAATTACGGGGCTGGACACAGATACGCAGTATTTT
>TRBJ1-1|TRBV30|TRBD1|few
CAWDRGTEAFF
TGTGCCTGGGACAGGGGTACTGAAGCTTTCTTT
>TRBJ2-7|TRBV5-6|NA|few
CASSSGPPYEQYF
TGTGCCAGCAGTTCCGGGCCTCCCTACGAGCAGTACTTC
>TRBJ2-3|TRBV11-2|NA|NA
CASSLGALDTQYF
TGTGCCAGCAGCTTAGGGGCGTTGGATACGCAGTATTTT
>TRBJ2-7|TRBV14|NA|NA
CASSPWTPAGYEQYF
TGTGCCAGCAGCCCATGGACCCCAGCGGGCTACGAGCAGTACTTC
>TRBJ1-1|TRBV7-8|NA|NA
CASSFGGLTEAFF
TGTGCCAGCAGCTTTGGGGGCCTCACTGAAGCTTTCTTT
>TRBJ2-7|TRBV6-5|TRBD2|NA
CASSYSGLAGGEQYF
TGTGCCAGCAGTTACTCGGGACTAGCGGGGGGCGAGCAGTACTTC
>TRBJ2-5|TRBV10-1|NA|NA
CASSESALGYETQYF
TGCGCCAGCAGTGAGTCGGCACTAGGGTACGAGACCCAGTACTTC
>TRBJ2-7|TRBV2|NA|NA
CASSTLPNNREQYF
TGTGCCAGCAGCACACTACCGAACAATAGAGAGCAGTACTTC
>TRBJ2-1|TRBV6-5|NA|NA
CASSYSQVDNEQFF
TGTGCCAGCAGTTACTCTCAGGTAGACAATGAGCAGTTCTTC
>TRBJ1-1|TRBV7-8|TRBD1|NA
CASSLETGRFGTEAFF
TGTGCCAGCAGCTTAGAGACAGGGAGGTTCGGTACTGAAGCTTTCTTT
>TRBJ1-5|TRBV6-1|TRBD1|many
CASTDRTGEQPQHF
TGTGCCAGCACTGATAGGACAGGGGAACAGCCCCAGCATTTT
>TRBJ2-7|TRBV5-1|NA|NA
CASSLASGRQGDEQYF
TGCGCCAGCAGCTTGGCCTCTGGTCGTCAGGGTGACGAGCAGTACTTC
>TRBJ2-4|TRBV7-3|NA|NA
CASSLSRDNIQYF
TGTGCCAGCAGCTTGAGCAGGGACAACATTCAGTACTTC
>TRBJ1-3|TRBV30|NA|NA
CAWKQGAGNTIYF
TGTGCCTGGAAACAGGGAGCTGGAAACACCATATATTTT
>TRBJ2-7|TRBV10-1|NA|few
CASSDRDRDLQQYF
TGCGCCAGCAGTGACCGCGACCGAGACCTCCAGCAGTACTTC
>TRBJ2-7|TRBV6-5|TRBD1|NA
CASSQRQGYEQYF
TGTGCCAGCAGTCAACGACAGGGCTACGAGCAGTACTTC
>TRBJ2-1|TRBV30|TRBD2|NA
CAWSVQRSGRSPLHEQFF
TGTGCCTGGAGTGTACAGCGTAGCGGGAGGTCCCCTCTCCATGAGCAGTTCTTC
>TRBJ1-5|TRBV19|TRBD1|NA
CASSINGGTEPQPQHF
TGTGCCAGTAGTATAAATGGGGGGACAGAACCTCAGCCCCAGCATTTT
>TRBJ2-1|TRBV6-6|TRBD1|NA
CASRGQGAMKKQFF
TGTGCCAGCAGAGGACAGGGTGCGATGAAGAAGCAGTTCTTC
>TRBJ2-5|TRBV5-1|TRBD2|NA
CASSTGTSAQETQYF
TGCGCCAGCAGTACCGGGACTAGCGCCCAAGAGACCCAGTACTTC
>TRBJ1-5|TRBV28|NA|NA
CASTEIGEQGFNQPQHF
TGTGCCAGCACCGAAATTGGGGAACAGGGTTTCAATCAGCCCCAGCATTTT
>TRBJ2-1|TRBV9|TRBD2|NA
CASSASGRALTYEQFF
TGTGCCAGCAGCGCTAGCGGGAGGGCCCTTACGTATGAGCAGTTCTTC
>TRBJ1-6|TRBV6-5|NA|NA
CASVTGMGSPLHF
TGTGCCAGCGTCACGGGGATGGGTTCACCCCTCCACTTT
>TRBJ2-2|TRBV10-3|TRBD1|few
CAIRGTENTGELFF
TGTGCCATCAGAGGGACAGAGAACACCGGGGAGCTGTTTTTT
>TRBJ1-4|TRBV30|TRBD1|once
CASGQGAINEKLFF
TGTGCCTCGGGACAGGGGGCCATTAATGAAAAACTGTTTTTT
>TRBJ2-4|TRBV4-1|NA|NA
CASSQDRDSGMGIQYF
TGCGCCAGCAGCCAAGATCGCGACTCCGGGATGGGCATTCAGTACTTC
>TRBJ1-2|TRBV27|NA|NA
CASSLDTARFGYTF
TGTGCCAGCAGTTTAGACACTGCACGTTTTGGCTACACCTTC
>TRBJ2-7|TRBV2|NA|NA
CASSLTYEQYF
TGTGCCAGCAGTCTTACCTACGAGCAGTACTTC
>TRBJ2-1|TRBV7-9|NA|NA
CASSSPAGLPTYEQFF
TGTGCCAGCAGCTCCCCGGCGGGACTCCCCACCTATGAGCAGTTCTTC
>TRBJ1-5|TRBV30|TRBD1|NA
CAWSSQGDQPQHF
TGTGCCTGGAGTAGTCAGGGGGATCAGCCCCAGCATTTT
>TRBJ2-7|TRBV10-3|TRBD1|NA
CAISGTGLGYEQYF
TGTGCCATCAGTGGGACAGGGTTAGGGTACGAGCAGTACTTC
>TRBJ2-3|TRBV5-1|NA|NA
CASSTNTDTQYF
TGCGCCAGCAGCACAAACACAGATACGCAGTATTTT
>TRBJ2-5|TRBV6-5|TRBD1|NA
CASSFNRGLGTETQYF
TGTGCCAGCAGTTTTAACAGGGGGCTCGGTACGGAGACCCAGTACTTC
>TRBJ1-3|TRBV11-2|NA|NA
CASTSLRTTGNSTGNTIYF
TGTGCCAGCACCTCCCTGAGAACAACAGGGAACTCCACTGGAAACACCATATATTTT
>TRBJ1-2|TRBV5-4|NA|NA
CASSLGSVRNYGYTF
TGTGCCAGCAGCTTGGGGTCAGTTAGAAACTATGGCTACACCTTC
>TRBJ1-5|TRBV2|NA|once
CASTGFGNQPQHF
TGTGCCAGCACAGGCTTCGGCAATCAGCCCCAGCATTTT
>TRBJ2-3|TRBV5-6|NA|NA
CASSYPNTDTQYF
TGTGCCAGCAGCTACCCGAACACAGATACGCAGTATTTT
>TRBJ1-2|TRBV19|NA|few
CASSNRATGGYTF
TGTGCCAGTAGTAACAGGGCTACGGGTGGCTACACCTTC
>TRBJ2-3|TRBV5-4|TRBD2|few
CASSLAESASGSIGTDTQYF
TGTGCCAGCAGCTTGGCCGAATCGGCTAGCGGGAGTATCGGCACAGATACGCAGTATTTT
>TRBJ1-2|TRBV4-2|NA|NA
CASSQAAGTDYGYTF
TGTGCCAGCAGCCAAGCCGCCGGGACGGACTATGGCTACACCTTC
>TRBJ1-1|TRBV15|NA|NA
CATSRDRAENTEAFF
TGTGCCACCAGCAGAGATCGGGCAGAAAACACTGAAGCTTTCTTT
>TRBJ2-5|TRBV9|NA|NA
CASSVDLAGETQYF
TGTGCCAGCAGCGTAGATCTGGCGGGCGAGACCCAGTACTTC
>TRBJ2-7|TRBV28|NA|NA
CASSLEIPYEQYF
TGTGCCAGCAGTTTAGAAATACCCTACGAGCAGTACTTC
>TRBJ2-3|TRBV15|NA|NA
CATSRDRRAADTQYF
TGTGCCACCAGCAGAGATCGCAGGGCGGCAGATACGCAGTATTTT
>TRBJ2-1|TRBV5-5|NA|few
CASSNTGNSYNEQFF
TGTGCCAGCAGCAACACAGGGAACTCCTACAATGAGCAGTTCTTC
>TRBJ2-3|TRBV5-1|TRBD1|NA
CASSPGQGGTDTQYF
TGCGCCAGCAGCCCCGGACAGGGTGGCACAGATACGCAGTATTTT